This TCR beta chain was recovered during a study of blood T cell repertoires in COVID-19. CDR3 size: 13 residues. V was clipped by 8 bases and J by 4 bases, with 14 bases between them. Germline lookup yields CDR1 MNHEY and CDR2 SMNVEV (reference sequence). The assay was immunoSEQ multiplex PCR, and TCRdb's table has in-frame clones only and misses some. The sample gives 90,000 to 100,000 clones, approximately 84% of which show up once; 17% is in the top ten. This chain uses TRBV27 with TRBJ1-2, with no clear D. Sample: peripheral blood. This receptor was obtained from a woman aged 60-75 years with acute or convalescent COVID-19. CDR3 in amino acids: CASGPGEGYGYTF. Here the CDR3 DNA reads TGTGCCAGCGGCCCCGGGGAGGGCTATGGCTACACCTTC.